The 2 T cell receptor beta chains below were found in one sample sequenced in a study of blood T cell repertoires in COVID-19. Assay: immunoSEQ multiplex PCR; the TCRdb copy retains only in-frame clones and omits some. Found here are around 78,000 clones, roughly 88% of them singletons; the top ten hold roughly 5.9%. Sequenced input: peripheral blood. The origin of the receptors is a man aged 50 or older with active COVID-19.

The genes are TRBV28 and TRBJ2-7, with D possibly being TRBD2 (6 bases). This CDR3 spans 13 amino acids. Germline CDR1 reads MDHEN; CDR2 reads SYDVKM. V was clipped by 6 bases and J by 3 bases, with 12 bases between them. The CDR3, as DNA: TGTGCCAGCAGGTCGGGACTGATCTACGAGCAGTACTTC. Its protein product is CASRSGLIYEQYF.

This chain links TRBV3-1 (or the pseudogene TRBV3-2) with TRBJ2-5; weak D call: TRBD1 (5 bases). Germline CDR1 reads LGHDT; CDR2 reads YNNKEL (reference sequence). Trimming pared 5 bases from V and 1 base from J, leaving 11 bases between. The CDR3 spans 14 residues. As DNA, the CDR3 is TGTGCCAGCAGCGGTCGACAGCTCCAAGAGACCCAGTACTTC. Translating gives CASSGRQLQETQYF.